This is a list of T cell receptor beta chains from one sample in a study of OX40 agonist ivuxolimab in advanced cancers. Profiled with immunoSEQ multiplex PCR; TCRdb holds only in-frame clones, not every one. The sample has under 80,000 clones; approximately 86% are singletons. Sequenced material: CD4+ or CD8+ T cells sorted from blood, taken in a trial of the OX40 agonist ivuxolimab. The receptors stem from an adult with an advanced solid tumor such as melanoma, head and neck, liver or kidney cancer. CDR3s include the opening cysteine and the closing phenylalanine or tryptophan.

CDR3 length: 17
J gene: TRBJ1-4
V gene: TRBV5-4
CDR3 protein: CASSLAGGPLRGEKLFF

CDR3 length: 14
J gene: TRBJ2-5
V gene: TRBV6-1
CDR3 protein: CASSYSQYQETQYF

CDR3 length: 11
J gene: TRBJ1-1
V gene: TRBV10-2
CDR3 protein: CASSGSTEAFF

CDR3 length: 14
J gene: TRBJ1-1
V gene: TRBV5-1
CDR3 protein: CASSHARGSAEAFF

CDR3 length: 19
J gene: TRBJ1-4
V gene: TRBV9
CDR3 protein: CASSRLPSTASPQNEKLFF

CDR3 length: 14
J gene: TRBJ1-4
V gene: TRBV4-1
CDR3 protein: CASSLDGFGEKLFF

CDR3 length: 16
J gene: TRBJ1-4
V gene: TRBV5-6
CDR3 protein: CASSLTGQGGDEKLFF

CDR3 length: 15
J gene: TRBJ2-3
V gene: TRBV11-3
CDR3 protein: CASSLRQGRTDTQYF

CDR3 length: 16
J gene: TRBJ2-3
V gene: TRBV21-1
CDR3 protein: CASSKAPRPSTDTQYF

CDR3 length: 18
J gene: TRBJ2-6
V gene: TRBV28
CDR3 protein: CASSPIINSASGANVLTF

CDR3 length: 12
J gene: TRBJ2-7
V gene: TRBV6-4
CDR3 protein: CASNLGWAEQYF

CDR3 length: 13
J gene: TRBJ1-1
V gene: TRBV7-3
CDR3 protein: CASSRRGVNEAFF

CDR3 length: 17
J gene: TRBJ1-4
V gene: TRBV4-3
CDR3 protein: CASSQGVQGAVGEKLFF

CDR3 length: 15
J gene: TRBJ2-3
V gene: TRBV5-1
CDR3 protein: CASSLDPVGGDTQYF

CDR3 length: 13
J gene: TRBJ2-7
V gene: TRBV18
CDR3 protein: CASSPTATYEQYF

CDR3 length: 16
J gene: TRBJ2-1
V gene: TRBV6-1
CDR3 protein: CASSDGADSFYNEQFF

CDR3 length: 16
J gene: TRBJ2-1
V gene: TRBV28
CDR3 protein: CASSPQTSGRVGEQFF

CDR3 length: 15
J gene: TRBJ2-1
V gene: TRBV10-3
CDR3 protein: CAIAPVGGGSDEQFF

CDR3 length: 15
J gene: TRBJ2-7
V gene: TRBV6-1
CDR3 protein: CASSREGWSSYEQYF

CDR3 length: 14
J gene: TRBJ2-5
V gene: TRBV7-9
CDR3 protein: CASSLAGLQETQYF

CDR3 length: 16
J gene: TRBJ1-4
V gene: TRBV6-6
CDR3 protein: CASRSRDRVDNEKLFF

CDR3 length: 15
J gene: TRBJ1-1
V gene: TRBV4-2
CDR3 protein: CASSQGRSTNTEAFF

CDR3 length: 13
J gene: TRBJ2-7
V gene: TRBV5-6
CDR3 protein: CASSRPPGGEQYF

CDR3 length: 15
J gene: TRBJ1-4
V gene: TRBV28
CDR3 protein: CASSVWRRANEKLFF

CDR3 length: 17
J gene: TRBJ1-4
V gene: TRBV28
CDR3 protein: CASRVRPRDSTNEKLFF

CDR3 length: 18
J gene: TRBJ2-7
V gene: TRBV5-4
CDR3 protein: CASSPQFHRAGGSYEQYF

CDR3 length: 18
J gene: TRBJ1-1
V gene: TRBV4-2
CDR3 protein: CASSPSAFTGQVDTEAFF

CDR3 length: 16
J gene: TRBJ2-3
V gene: TRBV11-2
CDR3 protein: CASSLGRGTFTDTQYF

CDR3 length: 17
J gene: TRBJ2-1
V gene: TRBV9
CDR3 protein: CASSARLAGDRHNEQFF

CDR3 length: 14
J gene: TRBJ2-5
V gene: TRBV7-8
CDR3 protein: CASSLSGGVETQYF

CDR3 length: 11
J gene: TRBJ2-1
V gene: TRBV6-6
CDR3 protein: CASSYYPVQFF

CDR3 length: 15
J gene: TRBJ1-1
V gene: TRBV5-1
CDR3 protein: CASRTPGTGPTEAFF

CDR3 length: 17
J gene: TRBJ2-3
V gene: TRBV19
CDR3 protein: CASSIGGGAQIADTQYF

CDR3 length: 13
J gene: TRBJ1-2
V gene: TRBV9
CDR3 protein: CASSESGVYGYTF

CDR3 length: 10
J gene: TRBJ2-5
V gene: TRBV30
CDR3 protein: CACSRETQYF

CDR3 length: 16
J gene: TRBJ2-2
V gene: TRBV7-8
CDR3 protein: CASSPASGGAPGELFF

CDR3 length: 14
J gene: TRBJ2-7
V gene: TRBV11-3
CDR3 protein: CASSLDLGDYEQYF

CDR3 length: 15
J gene: TRBJ2-3
V gene: TRBV5-1
CDR3 protein: CASSYEAGGIDTQYF

CDR3 length: 14
J gene: TRBJ1-4
V gene: TRBV5-5
CDR3 protein: CASSSRQGGEKLFF

CDR3 length: 15
J gene: TRBJ2-7
V gene: TRBV16
CDR3 protein: CASSRPGPPYYEQYF

CDR3 length: 13
J gene: TRBJ2-7
V gene: TRBV27
CDR3 protein: CASGGQGTYEQYF

CDR3 length: 16
J gene: TRBJ2-1
V gene: TRBV30
CDR3 protein: CAWSPRASGRWNEQFF

CDR3 length: 14
J gene: TRBJ2-2
V gene: TRBV29-1
CDR3 protein: CSVARGPNTGELFF

CDR3 length: 17
J gene: TRBJ2-3
V gene: TRBV28
CDR3 protein: CASTPPPGSTSTDTQYF

CDR3 length: 14
J gene: TRBJ2-5
V gene: TRBV6-1
CDR3 protein: CATKNYRGVETQYF

CDR3 length: 15
J gene: TRBJ2-5
V gene: TRBV28
CDR3 protein: CASNSRGGVQETQYF

CDR3 length: 15
J gene: TRBJ2-5
V gene: TRBV11-3
CDR3 protein: CASSLGGGFQETQYF

CDR3 length: 14
J gene: TRBJ1-1
V gene: TRBV7-9
CDR3 protein: CASSLGARNTEAFF

CDR3 length: 14
J gene: TRBJ1-2
V gene: TRBV6-1
CDR3 protein: CASRTRDREDGYTF

CDR3 length: 14
J gene: TRBJ1-5
V gene: TRBV10-3
CDR3 protein: CAISESNDVQPQHF

CDR3 length: 13
J gene: TRBJ1-1
V gene: TRBV7-6
CDR3 protein: CASSMTVDTEAFF

CDR3 length: 15
J gene: TRBJ1-2
V gene: TRBV9
CDR3 protein: CASSPRGNSPAGYTF

CDR3 length: 18
J gene: TRBJ2-1
V gene: TRBV19
CDR3 protein: CASSIWTSGGLSYNEQFF

CDR3 length: 12
J gene: TRBJ2-7
V gene: TRBV13
CDR3 protein: CASSPGFHEQYF

CDR3 length: 15
J gene: TRBJ2-7
V gene: TRBV7-2
CDR3 protein: CASSPDRGLSYEQYF